This passage covers 4 T cell receptor beta chains from one sample sequenced in a study of immune cell composition in non-small cell lung cancer (dated by TCRdb to about 2017). Libraries were prepared through the immunoSEQ multiplex PCR assay. Not all clones reach the TCRdb copy of this immuneACCESS table, which keeps in-frame sequences only. Checked studies attribute under half of the gap to unresolved V genes and leave the rest unexplained. The sample table contains 13,000 to 15,000 clones; only one count was recorded for 81% of them. The top ten clonotypes cover more than 9.5% of the sample. Sample: lung tumor tissue. All receptors derive from a human donor with non-small cell lung cancer.

There are a few counts of this clone. V and J are TRBV19 and TRBJ2-6; D is uncertain. CDR1 is LNHDA and CDR2 is SQIVND in the germline V gene (reference sequence). There are 13 residues in the CDR3. Trimming took off 7 bases at V and 0 bases at J, with 4 bases between the two ends. The CDR3 sequence is CASKDSGANVLTF. The CDR3 DNA follows: TGTGCCAGTAAGGACTCTGGGGCCAACGTCCTGACTTTC.

V gene TRBV11-1 combines with J gene TRBJ2-3; TRBD1 matches at 8 bases. Trimming cost V 4 bases and J 5 bases; bases outside gene matches: 5. CDR3 length: 14 amino acids. Germline loops: CDR1 SGHAT, CDR2 FQDESV (reference sequence). Written as DNA, the CDR3 is TGTGCCAGCAGCTCCGACAGGGGAGGAGATACGCAGTATTTT. Translation: CASSSDRGGDTQYF.

This clone was recorded a few times. This sequence joins TRBV7-3 and TRBJ2-1, with TRBD1 matching over 7 bases. This CDR3 is built from 16 residues. The J segment lost 0 bases and the V segment lost 5 bases, leaving 7 bases of the junction unmatched. The germline V gene encodes CDR1 SGHTA and CDR2 FQGTGA. CDR3 nucleotide sequence: TGTGCCAGCAGCCTACAGGGGAGCAGCTCCTACAATGAGCAGTTCTTC. Translation gives CASSLQGSSSYNEQFF.

The rearrangement joins TRBV7-2 to TRBJ2-1; tentatively, D is TRBD2 (5 bases). The CDR3 runs to 15 residues. CDR1 SGHTA and CDR2 FQGNSA come from the germline V gene. Trimming removed 5 bases at V and 0 bases at J, with 11 bases between. The CDR3 protein is CASSRTLSSYNEQFF. As DNA, the CDR3 is TGTGCCAGCAGCAGGACTCTTTCCTCCTACAATGAGCAGTTCTTC.